The source of this T cell receptor beta chain is a study of T cell repertoires in cytomegalovirus infection. TCRdb recomputed calls from the reads with MiXCR, one row per CDR3 protein. The table has approximately 97,000 distinct CDR3 sequences, about 17% seen once. This clonotype was seen repeatedly, ten times or more. What was sequenced was PBMCs. The source is a human donor in good health (CMV status not recorded). Some clones in this sample may be carry-over from other donors' samples.

CDR3 sequence (DNA): TGTGCCAGCAGCCGGGACAGGGGGTCCTACAATGAGCAGTTCTTC. This encodes CASSRDRGSYNEQFF. The chain joins TRBV7-8 to TRBJ2-1; 11 bases are a match to TRBD1. Germline lookup yields CDR1 SGHVS and CDR2 FQNEAQ. The CDR3 is 15 amino acids. V gave up 5 bases and J gave up 1 base; unmatched junction bases: 1.